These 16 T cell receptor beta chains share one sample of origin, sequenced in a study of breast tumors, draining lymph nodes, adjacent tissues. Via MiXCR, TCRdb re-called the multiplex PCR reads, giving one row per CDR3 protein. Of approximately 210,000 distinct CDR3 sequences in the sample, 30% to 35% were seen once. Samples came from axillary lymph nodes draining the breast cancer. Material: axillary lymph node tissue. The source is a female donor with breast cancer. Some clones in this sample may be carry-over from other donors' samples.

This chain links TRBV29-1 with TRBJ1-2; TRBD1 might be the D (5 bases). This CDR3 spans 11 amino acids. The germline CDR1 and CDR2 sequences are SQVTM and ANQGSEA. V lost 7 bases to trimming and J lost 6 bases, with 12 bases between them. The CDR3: CSAGGKDGYTF. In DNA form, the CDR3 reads TGCAGCGCTGGGGGGAAGGATGGCTACACCTTC.

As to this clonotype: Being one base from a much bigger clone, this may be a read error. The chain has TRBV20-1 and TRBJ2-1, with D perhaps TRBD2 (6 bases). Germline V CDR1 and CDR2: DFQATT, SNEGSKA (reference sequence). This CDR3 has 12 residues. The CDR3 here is CSAREDYNGQFF. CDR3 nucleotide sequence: TGCAGTGCTAGAGAGGACTACAATGGGCAGTTCTTC.

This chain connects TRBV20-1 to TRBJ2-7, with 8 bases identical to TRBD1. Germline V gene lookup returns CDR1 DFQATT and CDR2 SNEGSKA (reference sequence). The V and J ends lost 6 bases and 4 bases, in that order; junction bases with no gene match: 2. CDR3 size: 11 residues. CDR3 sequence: CSARQGYEQYF. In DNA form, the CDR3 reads TGCAGTGCAAGACAGGGGTACGAGCAGTACTTC.

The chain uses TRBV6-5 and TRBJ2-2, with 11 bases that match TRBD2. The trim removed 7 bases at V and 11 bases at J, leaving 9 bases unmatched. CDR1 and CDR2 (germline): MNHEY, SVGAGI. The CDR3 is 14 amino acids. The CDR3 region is CASTASGRSSELFF. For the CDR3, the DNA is TGTGCCAGCACCGCTAGCGGGAGGTCGAGTGAGCTGTTTTTT.

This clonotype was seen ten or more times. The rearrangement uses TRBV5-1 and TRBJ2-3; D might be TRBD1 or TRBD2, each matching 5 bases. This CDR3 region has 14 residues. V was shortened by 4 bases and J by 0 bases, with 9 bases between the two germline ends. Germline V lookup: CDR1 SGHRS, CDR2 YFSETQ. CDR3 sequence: CASSGRDSTDTQYF. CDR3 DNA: TGCGCCAGCAGCGGCAGGGACAGCACAGATACGCAGTATTTT.

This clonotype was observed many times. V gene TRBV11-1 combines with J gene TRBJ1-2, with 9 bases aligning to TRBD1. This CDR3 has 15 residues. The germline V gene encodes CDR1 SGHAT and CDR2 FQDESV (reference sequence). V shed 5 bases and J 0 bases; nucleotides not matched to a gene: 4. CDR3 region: CASSDRQGANYGYTF. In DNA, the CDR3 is TGTGCCAGCAGCGACCGACAGGGGGCTAACTATGGCTACACCTTC.

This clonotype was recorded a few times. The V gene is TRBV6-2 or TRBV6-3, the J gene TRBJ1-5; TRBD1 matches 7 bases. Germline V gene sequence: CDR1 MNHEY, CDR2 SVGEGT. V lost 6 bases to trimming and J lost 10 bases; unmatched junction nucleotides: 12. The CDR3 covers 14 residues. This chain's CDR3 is CASSHGGTASPQHF. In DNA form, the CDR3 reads TGTGCCAGCAGCCACGGTGGGACAGCCTCACCCCAGCATTTT.

The chain's CDR3 is CASRPLTSYNSPLHF. The CDR3 nucleotides read TGTGCCAGCAGACCCCTGACATCCTATAATTCACCCCTCCACTTT. This sequence joins TRBV7-9 and TRBJ1-6; D gene ambiguous. This CDR3 has 15 amino acids. V was trimmed by 6 bases and J by 1 base, leaving 10 bases between them. Germline assignment: CDR1 SEHNR and CDR2 FQNEAQ (reference sequence). Combining the CDR3 with reference TRBV7-9 and TRBJ1-6 gives the whole variable domain DTGVSQNPRHKITKRGQNVTFRCDPISEHNRLYWYRQTLGQGPEFLTYFQNEAQLEKSRLLSDRFSAERPKGSFSTLEIQRTEQGDSAMYLCASRPLTSYNSPLHFGNGTRLTVT.

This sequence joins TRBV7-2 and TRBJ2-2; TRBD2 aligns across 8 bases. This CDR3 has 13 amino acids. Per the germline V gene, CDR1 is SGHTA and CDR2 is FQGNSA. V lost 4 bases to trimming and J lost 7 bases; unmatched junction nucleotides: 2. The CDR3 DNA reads TGTGCCAGCAGCTCTGGGACTAGCGGGGAGCTGTTTTTT. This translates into CASSSGTSGELFF.

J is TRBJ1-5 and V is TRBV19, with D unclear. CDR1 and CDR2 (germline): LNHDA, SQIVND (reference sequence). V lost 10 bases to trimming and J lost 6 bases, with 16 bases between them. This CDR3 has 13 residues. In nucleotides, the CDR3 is TGTGCCACCCGCGGGCGGGGATCTCAGCCCCAGCATTTT. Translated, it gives CATRGRGSQPQHF.

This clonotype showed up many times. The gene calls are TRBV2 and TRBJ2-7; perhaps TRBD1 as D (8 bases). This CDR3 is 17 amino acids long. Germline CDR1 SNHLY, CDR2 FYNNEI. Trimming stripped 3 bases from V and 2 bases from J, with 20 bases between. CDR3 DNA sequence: TGTGCCAGCAGTGAGGGGGGGGGCAGGGGGCTACCCTACGAGCAGTACTTC. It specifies CASSEGGGRGLPYEQYF.

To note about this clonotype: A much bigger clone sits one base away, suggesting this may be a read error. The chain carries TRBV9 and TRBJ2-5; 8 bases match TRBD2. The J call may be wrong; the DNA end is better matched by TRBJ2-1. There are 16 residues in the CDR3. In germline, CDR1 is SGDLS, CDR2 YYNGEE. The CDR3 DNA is TGTGCCAGCAGCGTAGGGGGACTAGATGGTATCAGTGCGCAGTTCTTC. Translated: CASSVGGLDGISAQFF.

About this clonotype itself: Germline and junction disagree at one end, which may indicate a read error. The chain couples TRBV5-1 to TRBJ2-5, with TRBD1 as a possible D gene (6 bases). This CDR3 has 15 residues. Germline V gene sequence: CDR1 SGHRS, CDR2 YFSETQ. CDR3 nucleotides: TGCGCCAGCAGCGCACAGGGATTGCACCACGAGACCCAGTACTTC. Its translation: CASSAQGLHHETQYF.

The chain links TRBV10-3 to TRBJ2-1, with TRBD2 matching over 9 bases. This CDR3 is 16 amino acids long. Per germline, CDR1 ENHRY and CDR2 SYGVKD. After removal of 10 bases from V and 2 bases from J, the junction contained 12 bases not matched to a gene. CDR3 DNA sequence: TGTGCCAGCAAACTTCAGGGCGGGGGGGCCTACAATGAGCAGTTCTTC. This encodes CASKLQGGGAYNEQFF.

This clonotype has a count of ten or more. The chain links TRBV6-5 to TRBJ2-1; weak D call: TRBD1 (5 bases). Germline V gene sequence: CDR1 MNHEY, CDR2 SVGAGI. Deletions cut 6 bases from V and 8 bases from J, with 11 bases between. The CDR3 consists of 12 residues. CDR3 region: CASSPGRHEQFF. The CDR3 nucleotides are TGTGCCAGCAGCCCAGGGCGGCATGAGCAGTTCTTC.

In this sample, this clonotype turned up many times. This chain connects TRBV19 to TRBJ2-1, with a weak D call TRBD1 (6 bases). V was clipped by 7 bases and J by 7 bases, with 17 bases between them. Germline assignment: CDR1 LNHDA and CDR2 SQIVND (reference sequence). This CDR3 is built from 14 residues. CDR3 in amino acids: CASILDRMGNEQFF. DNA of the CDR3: TGTGCCAGTATCCTAGACAGGATGGGAAATGAGCAGTTCTTC. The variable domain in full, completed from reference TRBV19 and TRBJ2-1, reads DGGITQSPKYLFRKEGQNVTLSCEQNLNHDAMYWYRQDPGQGLRLIYYSQIVNDFQKGDIAEGYSVSREKKESFPLTVTSAQKNPTAFYLCASILDRMGNEQFFGPGTRLTVL.